These 27 T cell receptor beta chains came from one sample sequenced in a study of blood T cell repertoires in COVID-19. Clones were read by immunoSEQ multiplex PCR, and TCRdb kept only the in-frame ones, dropping some. The repertoire holds about 190,000 clones, with roughly 84% as singletons. The sequenced sample consisted of peripheral blood. These receptors were obtained from a human donor in a cohort sampled during active COVID-19.

V and J are TRBV19 and TRBJ2-1; D perhaps matches TRBD2 (6 bases). V was trimmed by 6 bases and J by 8 bases, leaving 17 bases between them. Germline CDR1 LNHDA, CDR2 SQIVND (reference sequence). This CDR3 spans 14 amino acids. This CDR3 is CASRLRLSGDEQFF. CDR3 sequence (DNA): TGTGCCAGTAGGCTCCGCCTTAGCGGCGATGAGCAGTTCTTC. Full variable domain (remainder filled in from reference TRBV19 and TRBJ2-1): DGGITQSPKYLFRKEGQNVTLSCEQNLNHDAMYWYRQDPGQGLRLIYYSQIVNDFQKGDIAEGYSVSREKKESFPLTVTSAQKNPTAFYLCASRLRLSGDEQFFGPGTRLTVL.

The chain employs TRBV3-1 (or the pseudogene TRBV3-2) and TRBJ2-7; D is perhaps TRBD1 (5 bases). The CDR3 is 14 amino acids. V lost 0 bases to trimming and J lost 9 bases, with 15 bases between them. The germline V gene has CDR1 LGHDT and CDR2 YNNKEL (reference sequence). The CDR3 loop is CASSQEGAASVQYV. In DNA form, the CDR3 reads TGTGCCAGCAGCCAAGAAGGGGCAGCGTCAGTGCAGTACGTC.

The J gene is TRBJ2-3, the V gene TRBV10-1; a weak D match, TRBD2 (5 bases). Trimming removed 6 bases from V and 3 bases from J, with 16 bases in between. Germline CDR1 and CDR2: WNHNN and SYGVQD (reference sequence). This CDR3 spans 15 amino acids. CDR3 region: CASSGSTSGTDTQYF. The CDR3 region has the DNA TGCGCCAGCAGCGGCAGTACATCGGGAACAGATACGCAGTATTTT.

The CDR3 protein is CAWKRGSTDTQYF. The CDR3 coding sequence is TGTGCCTGGAAGCGGGGATCCACAGATACGCAGTATTTT. The gene calls are TRBV30 and TRBJ2-3; 7 bases fit TRBD2. The CDR3 extends over 13 amino acids. Germline assignment: CDR1 GTSNPN and CDR2 SVGIG (reference sequence). The J segment lost 2 bases and the V segment lost 4 bases, leaving 3 bases of the junction unmatched.

The gene calls are TRBV6-5 and TRBJ1-3; D unclear. The germline V and J ends were trimmed by 0 bases and 3 bases, with 9 bases remaining between them. Looked up from germline, CDR1 is MNHEY and CDR2 is SVGAGI. The CDR3 contains 15 residues. The CDR3 loop reads CASSYSTGIGNTIYF. DNA of the CDR3: TGTGCCAGCAGTTACTCGACGGGAATTGGAAACACCATATATTTT.

The rearrangement links TRBV7-9 to TRBJ2-2; D is undetermined. Trimming took off 5 bases at V and 5 bases at J, with 15 bases between the two ends. CDR1 is SEHNR, CDR2 FQNEAQ, per germline (reference sequence). The CDR3 has 15 amino acids. The CDR3 here is CASSAPWSITGELFF. DNA of the CDR3: TGTGCCAGCAGCGCCCCCTGGAGTATTACCGGGGAGCTGTTTTTT.

In its sample, this clone was seen once. V gene TRBV6-1 combines with J gene TRBJ2-2; D perhaps matches TRBD2 (5 bases). This CDR3 has 17 amino acids. Looked up from germline, CDR1 is MNHNS and CDR2 is SASEGT. V was cut by 0 bases and J by 1 base, with 12 bases left in between. The CDR3 nucleotides are TGTGCCAGCAGTGAAGCGCGTGGACTCATGAACACCGGGGAGCTGTTTTTT. Amino acids: CASSEARGLMNTGELFF.

V usage is TRBV28 and J usage is TRBJ1-1, with D possibly matching TRBD1 (6 bases). V was cut by 6 bases and J by 0 bases, with 14 bases left in between. Germline V gene lookup returns CDR1 MDHEN and CDR2 SYDVKM. CDR3 length: 15 residues. The chain's CDR3 is CASRPRQVMNTEAFF. DNA of the CDR3: TGTGCCAGCAGGCCCAGACAGGTCATGAACACTGAAGCTTTCTTT.

The gene calls are TRBV15 and TRBJ2-2; perhaps TRBD1 as D (5 bases). This CDR3 spans 17 amino acids. Deletions cut 2 bases from V and 0 bases from J, with 13 bases between. Germline CDR1 is LNHNV and CDR2 is YYDKDF (reference sequence). The CDR3 region is CATSRPPVTANTGELFF. CDR3 nucleotides: TGTGCCACCAGCAGACCCCCCGTGACAGCGAACACCGGGGAGCTGTTTTTT. Variable domain in full (rest from reference TRBV15 and TRBJ2-2): DAMVIQNPRYQVTQFGKPVTLSCSQTLNHNVMYWYQQKSSQAPKLLFHYYDKDFNNEADTPDNFQSRRPNTSFCFLDIRSPGLGDTAMYLCATSRPPVTANTGELFFGEGSRLTVL.

The chain couples TRBV6-5 to TRBJ1-5, with 8 bases lining up with TRBD1. J lost 6 bases, V lost 4 bases, and 8 bases had no gene match. CDR3 length: 15 residues. Germline CDR1 is MNHEY and CDR2 is SVGAGI. The CDR3 nucleotides are TGTGCCAGCAGTTCTTCAGGACAGGGATCTCAGCCCCAGCATTTT. This encodes CASSSSGQGSQPQHF.

This clone was recorded once. The chain couples TRBV19 to TRBJ1-5; tentatively, D is TRBD1 (5 bases). CDR1 is LNHDA and CDR2 is SQIVND in the germline V gene (reference sequence). This CDR3 has 16 residues. V dropped 0 bases and J dropped 7 bases, with 16 bases sitting between them. CDR3: CASSIDLLVGGQPQHF. The CDR3 region has the DNA TGTGCCAGTAGTATAGATCTTTTGGTTGGGGGGCAGCCCCAGCATTTT.

The V call is TRBV10-2, the J call TRBJ2-3, with 8 bases lining up with TRBD2. Germline lookup yields CDR1 WSHSY and CDR2 SAAADI. This CDR3 spans 16 amino acids. Trimming cost V 1 base and J 6 bases; bases outside gene matches: 9. The CDR3 DNA is TGCGCCAGCAGTGAGTTGGTGGGCGGGGGGCCCGATACGCAGTATTTT. Encoded protein: CASSELVGGGPDTQYF.

The V gene is TRBV29-1, the J gene TRBJ2-5; D is uncertain. From germline, CDR1 is SQVTM and CDR2 ANQGSEA. This CDR3 has 14 amino acids. Deletions cut 4 bases from V and 4 bases from J, with 16 bases between. The CDR3 DNA reads as TGCAGCGTTGGCGTGATGAGTTCGCGAGAGACCCAGTACTTC. It specifies CSVGVMSSRETQYF.

The genes are TRBV10-3 and TRBJ2-1; 7 nucleotides match TRBD2. The ends lost 3 bases at V and 6 bases at J; junction bases unmatched: 11. Looked up from germline, CDR1 is ENHRY and CDR2 is SYGVKD. This CDR3 contains 16 residues. CDR3 nucleotides: TGTGCCATCAGTGATCTTGCGGGAGCTAGATTCAATGAGCAGTTCTTC. Protein product: CAISDLAGARFNEQFF.

This chain uses TRBV6-1 with TRBJ1-2; D gene uncertain. Trimming took off 1 base at V and 4 bases at J, with 13 bases between the two ends. The CDR3 sequence is 15 residues long. Germline-derived CDR1 and CDR2 are MNHNS and SASEGT. The CDR3, as DNA: TGTGCCAGCAGTGAAGGGAGGACCCACCCCTATGGCTACACCTTC. Its protein product is CASSEGRTHPYGYTF.

This clone was observed once. The chain links TRBV6-5 to TRBJ1-5; 8 nucleotides line up with TRBD1. The CDR3 consists of 15 residues. The J segment lost 7 bases and the V segment lost 0 bases, leaving 5 bases of the junction unmatched. CDR1 is MNHEY and CDR2 is SVGAGI in the germline V gene. CDR3 DNA sequence: TGTGCCAGCAGTTACTCGAGACAGGGGAGCCAGCCCCAGCATTTT. Encoded protein: CASSYSRQGSQPQHF.

This sequence joins TRBV2 and TRBJ2-1; D is perhaps TRBD2 (6 bases). Germline-derived CDR1 and CDR2 are SNHLY and FYNNEI. Trimming removed 7 bases at V and 6 bases at J, with 16 bases between. The CDR3 consists of 14 residues. The CDR3 is CASNIGTPPNEQFF. Here the CDR3 DNA reads TGTGCCAGCAACATCGGGACTCCTCCCAATGAGCAGTTCTTC.

CDR3 DNA sequence: TGTGCCAGCAGCGAGACTAGCGGGAACTACAATGAGCAGTTCTTC. Translated: CASSETSGNYNEQFF. The V gene is TRBV6-4, the J gene TRBJ2-1; 11 bases match TRBD2. The CDR3 spans 15 residues. Losses at the gene ends were 6 bases for V and 3 bases for J; bases not matched to a gene: 4. The germline gives CDR1 MRHNA, CDR2 SNTAGT.

This rearrangement joins TRBV11-2 to TRBJ2-3; no definite D call. V dropped 3 bases and J dropped 1 base, with 5 bases sitting between them. The V gene's germline CDR1 is SGHAT and CDR2 FQNNGV. This CDR3 is built from 13 residues. The CDR3 spells CASSLGGTDTQYF. The CDR3 bases are TGTGCCAGCAGCTTGGGCGGCACAGATACGCAGTATTTT.

This chain uses TRBV6-5 with TRBJ1-3; D remains unclear. Germline V gene lookup returns CDR1 MNHEY and CDR2 SVGAGI. Trimming cost V 8 bases and J 7 bases, with 15 bases left between them. The CDR3 covers 13 residues. This CDR3 reads CASQAPTGNTIYF. The DNA for the CDR3 is TGTGCCAGCCAAGCCCCGACGGGTAACACCATATATTTT.

The V and J genes are TRBV3-1 (or the pseudogene TRBV3-2) and TRBJ2-2; D remains ambiguous. V was pared by 1 base and J by 4 bases, with 10 bases between. The germline gives CDR1 LGHDT, CDR2 YNNKEL (reference sequence). The CDR3 sequence is 15 residues long. CDR3 protein: CASSQVAGATGELFF. The CDR3 nucleotides are TGTGCCAGCAGCCAAGTGGCAGGCGCCACCGGGGAGCTGTTTTTT.

The chain employs TRBV27 and TRBJ2-1, with 12 nucleotides matching TRBD2. This CDR3 region has 20 residues. Unmatched junction bases numbered 14, after V lost 5 bases and J lost 0 bases. Germline CDR1 is MNHEY and CDR2 is SMNVEV (reference sequence). CDR3 DNA: TGTGCCAGCAGTGGTATAGCCGGGACTAGCGGGCCTAGCTCCTACAATGAGCAGTTCTTC. It specifies CASSGIAGTSGPSSYNEQFF.

The chain links TRBV30 to TRBJ1-5; D not resolved. V shed 0 bases and J shed 0 bases, with 6 bases lying between them. This CDR3 is built from 14 residues. Germline lookup yields CDR1 GTSNPN and CDR2 SVGIG (reference sequence). CDR3 protein: CAWSVLNSNQPQHF. The CDR3 DNA reads TGTGCCTGGAGTGTACTGAATAGCAATCAGCCCCAGCATTTT.

This clone appeared a few times. The V and J genes are TRBV19 and TRBJ2-2; 8 positions agree with TRBD1. Germline CDR1 reads LNHDA; CDR2 reads SQIVND (reference sequence). The CDR3 consists of 17 residues. With V trimmed by 6 bases and J by 6 bases, 15 bases remained unmatched. The CDR3 DNA reads TGTGCCAGTAGCATGACAGGGGAATCGTTCGGAGCCGGGGAGCTGTTTTTT. It specifies CASSMTGESFGAGELFF.

The genes are TRBV2 and TRBJ1-3, with D perhaps matching TRBD1 (6 bases). The CDR3 is 15 amino acids. Between the trimmed V and J ends, which lost 5 bases and 0 bases, there was a span of 11 bases. Germline V gene lookup returns CDR1 SNHLY and CDR2 FYNNEI. CDR3 nucleotide sequence: TGTGCCAGCAGTAAGGACAGCTCCTCTGGAAACACCATATATTTT. Its translation is CASSKDSSSGNTIYF.

This clone was picked up one time. This chain uses TRBV7-9 with TRBJ1-4; TRBD1 aligns across 9 bases. The CDR3 spans 14 residues. The germline gives CDR1 SEHNR, CDR2 FQNEAQ (reference sequence). Losses at the gene ends were 6 bases for V and 8 bases for J; bases not matched to a gene: 7. The CDR3 DNA is TGTGCCAGCAGTCAGGACAGGGGTTTCGAAAAACTGTTTTTT. Its translation: CASSQDRGFEKLFF.

The V call is TRBV11-3, the J call TRBJ2-2, with D maybe TRBD2 (5 bases). Trimming took 0 bases from V and 7 from J, leaving 6 bases between them. The CDR3 consists of 13 residues. In germline, CDR1 is SGHNT, CDR2 YENEEA. CDR3 DNA: TGTGCCAGCAGCTTAGACCGGGGCGGGGAGCTGTTTTTT. Translation gives CASSLDRGGELFF.